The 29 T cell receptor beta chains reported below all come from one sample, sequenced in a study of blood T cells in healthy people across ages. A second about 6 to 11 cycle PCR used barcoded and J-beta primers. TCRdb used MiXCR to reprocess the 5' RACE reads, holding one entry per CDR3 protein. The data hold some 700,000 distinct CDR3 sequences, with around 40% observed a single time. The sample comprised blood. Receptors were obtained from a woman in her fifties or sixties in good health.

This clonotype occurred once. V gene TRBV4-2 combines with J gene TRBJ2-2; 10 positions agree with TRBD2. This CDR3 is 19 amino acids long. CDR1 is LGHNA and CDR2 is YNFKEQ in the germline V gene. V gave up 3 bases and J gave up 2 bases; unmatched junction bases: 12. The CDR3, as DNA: TGTGCCAGCAGCCAGCCCCTCGGACTAGCGGACACTAACACCGGGGAGCTGTTTTTT. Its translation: CASSQPLGLADTNTGELFF.

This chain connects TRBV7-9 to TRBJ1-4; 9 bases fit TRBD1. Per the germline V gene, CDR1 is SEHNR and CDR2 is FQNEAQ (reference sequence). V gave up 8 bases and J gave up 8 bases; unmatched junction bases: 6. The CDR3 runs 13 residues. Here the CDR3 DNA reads TGTGCCAGCGAACAGGGGGCAAACGAAAAACTGTTTTTT. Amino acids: CASEQGANEKLFF.

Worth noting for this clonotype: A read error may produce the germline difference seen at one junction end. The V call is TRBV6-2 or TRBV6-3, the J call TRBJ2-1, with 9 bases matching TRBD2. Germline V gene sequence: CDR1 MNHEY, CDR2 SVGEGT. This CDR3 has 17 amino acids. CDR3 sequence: CASSRGLAWDSFNEQFF. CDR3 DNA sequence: TGTGCCAGCAGTCGGGGACTAGCCTGGGATTCCTTCAATGAGCAGTTCTTC.

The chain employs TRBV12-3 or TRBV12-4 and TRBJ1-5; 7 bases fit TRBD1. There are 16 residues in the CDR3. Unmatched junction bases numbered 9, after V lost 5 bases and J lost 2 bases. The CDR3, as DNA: TGTGCCAGCAGTGACTCAGGGGGGACGGGCAATCAGCCCCAGCATTTT. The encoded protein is CASSDSGGTGNQPQHF.

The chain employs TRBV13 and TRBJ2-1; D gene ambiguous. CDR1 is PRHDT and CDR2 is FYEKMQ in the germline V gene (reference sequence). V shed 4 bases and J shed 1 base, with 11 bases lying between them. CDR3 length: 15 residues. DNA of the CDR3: TGTGCCAGCAGCTGGTCCCAGTCTTCCTACAATGAGCAGTTCTTC. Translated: CASSWSQSSYNEQFF.

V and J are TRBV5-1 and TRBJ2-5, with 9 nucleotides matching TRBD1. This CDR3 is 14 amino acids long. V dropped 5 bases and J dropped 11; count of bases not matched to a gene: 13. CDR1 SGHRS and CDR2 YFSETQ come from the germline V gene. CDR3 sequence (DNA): TGCGCCAGCAGTGGACAGGGGTCGAGGAATGAGCAGTACTTC. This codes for CASSGQGSRNEQYF.

DNA for the CDR3: TGTGCCAGCAGTGAAAGTGAGGCCAAGGGCAATCAGCCCCAGCATTTT. As protein: CASSESEAKGNQPQHF. V usage is TRBV2 and J usage is TRBJ1-5, with no clear D. V lost 2 bases to trimming and J lost 2 bases, with 13 bases between them. CDR3 length: 16 amino acids. CDR1 is SNHLY, CDR2 FYNNEI, per germline.

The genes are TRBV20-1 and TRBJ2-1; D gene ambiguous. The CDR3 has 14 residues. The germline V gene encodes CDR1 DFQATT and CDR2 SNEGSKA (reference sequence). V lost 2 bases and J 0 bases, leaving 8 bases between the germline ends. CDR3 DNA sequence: TGCAGTGCTAGATCGAGCCCCTCCTACAATGAGCAGTTCTTC. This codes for CSARSSPSYNEQFF.

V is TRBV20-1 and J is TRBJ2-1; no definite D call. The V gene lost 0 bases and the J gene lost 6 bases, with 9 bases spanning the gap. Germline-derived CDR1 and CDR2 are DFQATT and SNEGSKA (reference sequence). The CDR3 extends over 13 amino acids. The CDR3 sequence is CSAREASVNEQFF. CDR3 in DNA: TGCAGTGCTAGAGAGGCTTCCGTCAATGAGCAGTTCTTC.

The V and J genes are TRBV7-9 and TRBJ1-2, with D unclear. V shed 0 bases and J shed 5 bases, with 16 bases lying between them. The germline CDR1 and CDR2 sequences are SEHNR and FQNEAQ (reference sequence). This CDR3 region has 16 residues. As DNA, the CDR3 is TGTGCCAGCAGCTTAGCCCGAGGGAACAGCCTATATGGCTACACCTTC. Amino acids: CASSLARGNSLYGYTF.

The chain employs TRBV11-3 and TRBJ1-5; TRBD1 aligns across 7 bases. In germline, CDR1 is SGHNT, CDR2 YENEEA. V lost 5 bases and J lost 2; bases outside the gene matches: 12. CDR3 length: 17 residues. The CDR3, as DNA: TGTGCCAGCAGCAGGGGCCGGGACAGAAAGCGCAATCAGCCCCAGCATTTT. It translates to CASSRGRDRKRNQPQHF.

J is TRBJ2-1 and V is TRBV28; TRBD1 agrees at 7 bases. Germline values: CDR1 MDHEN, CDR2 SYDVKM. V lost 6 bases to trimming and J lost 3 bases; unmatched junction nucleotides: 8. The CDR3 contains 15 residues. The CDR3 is CASSTPGQNYNEQFF. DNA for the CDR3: TGTGCCAGCAGCACTCCGGGACAGAACTACAATGAGCAGTTCTTC. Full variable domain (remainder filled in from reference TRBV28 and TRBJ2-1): DVKVTQSSRYLVKRTGEKVFLECVQDMDHENMFWYRQDPGLGLRLIYFSYDVKMKEKGDIPEGYSVSREKKERFSLILESASTNQTSMYLCASSTPGQNYNEQFFGPGTRLTVL.

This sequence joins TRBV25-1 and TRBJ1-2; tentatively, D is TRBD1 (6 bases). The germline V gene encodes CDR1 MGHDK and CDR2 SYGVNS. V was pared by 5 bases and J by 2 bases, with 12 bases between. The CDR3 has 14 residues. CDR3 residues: CASSQGTYNYGYTF. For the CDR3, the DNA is TGTGCCAGCAGTCAAGGGACATACAACTATGGCTACACCTTC.

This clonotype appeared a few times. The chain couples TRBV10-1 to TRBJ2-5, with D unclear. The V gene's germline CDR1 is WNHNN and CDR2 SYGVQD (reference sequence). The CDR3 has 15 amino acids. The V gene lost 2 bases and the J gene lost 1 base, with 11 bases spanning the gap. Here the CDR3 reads CASSETPGPQETQYF. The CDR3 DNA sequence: TGCGCCAGCAGTGAGACACCCGGCCCCCAAGAGACCCAGTACTTC.

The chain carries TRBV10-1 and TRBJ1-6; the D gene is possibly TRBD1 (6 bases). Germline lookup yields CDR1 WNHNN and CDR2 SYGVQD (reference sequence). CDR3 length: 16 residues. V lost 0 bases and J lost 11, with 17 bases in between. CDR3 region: CASSESFGTNRAPLHF. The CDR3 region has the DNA TGCGCCAGCAGTGAGTCGTTCGGGACAAACCGGGCACCCCTCCACTTT.

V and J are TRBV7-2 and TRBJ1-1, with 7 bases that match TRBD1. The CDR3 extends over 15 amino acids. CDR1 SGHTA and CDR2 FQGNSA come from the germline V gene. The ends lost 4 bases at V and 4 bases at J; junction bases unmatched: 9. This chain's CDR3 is CASSSLRGRGTEAFF. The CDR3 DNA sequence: TGTGCCAGCAGCTCTCTTAGGGGGCGGGGCACTGAAGCTTTCTTT.

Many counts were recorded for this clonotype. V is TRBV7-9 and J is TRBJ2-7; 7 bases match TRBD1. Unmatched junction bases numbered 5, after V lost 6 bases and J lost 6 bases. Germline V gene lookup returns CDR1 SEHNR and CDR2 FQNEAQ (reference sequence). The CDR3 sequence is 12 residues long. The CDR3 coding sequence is TGTGCCAGCAGTCTTAGGGGGCTCGAGCAGTACTTC. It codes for CASSLRGLEQYF.

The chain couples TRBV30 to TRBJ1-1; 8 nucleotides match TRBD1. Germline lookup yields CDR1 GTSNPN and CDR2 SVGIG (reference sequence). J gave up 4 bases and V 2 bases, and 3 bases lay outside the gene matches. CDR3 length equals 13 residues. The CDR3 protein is CAWSRTGGTEAFF. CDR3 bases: TGTGCCTGGAGTAGAACAGGGGGCACTGAAGCTTTCTTT.

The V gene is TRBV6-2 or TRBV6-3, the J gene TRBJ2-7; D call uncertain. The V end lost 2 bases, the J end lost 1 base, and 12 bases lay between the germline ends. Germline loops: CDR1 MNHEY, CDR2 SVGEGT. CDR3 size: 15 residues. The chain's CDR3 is CASSYAVGLSYEQYF. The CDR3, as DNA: TGTGCCAGCAGTTACGCTGTCGGTCTTTCCTACGAGCAGTACTTC.

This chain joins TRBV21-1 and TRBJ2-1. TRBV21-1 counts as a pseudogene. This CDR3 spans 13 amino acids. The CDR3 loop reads CASSNVSYNEQFF. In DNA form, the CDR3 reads TGTGCCAGCAGCAACGTCTCCTACAATGAGCAGTTCTTC.

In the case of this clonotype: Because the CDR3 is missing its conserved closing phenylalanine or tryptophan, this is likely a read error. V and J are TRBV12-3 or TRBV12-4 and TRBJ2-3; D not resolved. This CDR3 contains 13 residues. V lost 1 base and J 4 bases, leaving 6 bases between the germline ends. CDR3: CASSLVPPDTQYS. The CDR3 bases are TGTGCCAGCAGTTTAGTACCCCCAGATACGCAGTATTCT.

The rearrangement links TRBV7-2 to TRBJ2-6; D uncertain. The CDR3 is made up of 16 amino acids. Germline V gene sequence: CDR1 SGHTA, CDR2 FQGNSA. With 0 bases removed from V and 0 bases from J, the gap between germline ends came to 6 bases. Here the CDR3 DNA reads TGTGCCAGCAGCTTAGCGTTACTCTCTGGGGCCAACGTCCTGACTTTC. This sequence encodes CASSLALLSGANVLTF.

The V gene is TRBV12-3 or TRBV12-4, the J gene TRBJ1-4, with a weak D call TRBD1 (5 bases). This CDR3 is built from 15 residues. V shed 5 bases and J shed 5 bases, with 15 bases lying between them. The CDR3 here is CASSTLWGRNEKLFF. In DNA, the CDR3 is TGTGCCAGCAGTACCCTTTGGGGGAGGAATGAAAAACTGTTTTTT.

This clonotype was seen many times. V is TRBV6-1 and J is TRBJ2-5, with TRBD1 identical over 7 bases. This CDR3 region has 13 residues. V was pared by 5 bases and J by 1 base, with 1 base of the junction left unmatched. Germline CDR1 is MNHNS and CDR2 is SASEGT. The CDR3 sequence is CASSWTGQETQYF. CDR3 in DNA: TGTGCCAGCAGTTGGACAGGCCAAGAGACCCAGTACTTC.

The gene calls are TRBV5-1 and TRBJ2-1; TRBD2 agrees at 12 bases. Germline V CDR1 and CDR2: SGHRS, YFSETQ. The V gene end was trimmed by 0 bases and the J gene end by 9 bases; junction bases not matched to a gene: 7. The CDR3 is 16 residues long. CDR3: CASSLAMASGRVEQFF. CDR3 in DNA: TGCGCCAGCAGCTTGGCCATGGCTAGCGGGAGGGTTGAGCAGTTCTTC. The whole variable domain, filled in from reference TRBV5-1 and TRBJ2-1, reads KAGVTQTPRYLIKTRGQQVTLSCSPISGHRSVSWYQQTPGQGLQFLFEYFSETQRNKGNFPGRFSGRQFSNSRSEMNVSTLELGDSALYLCASSLAMASGRVEQFFGPGTRLTVL.

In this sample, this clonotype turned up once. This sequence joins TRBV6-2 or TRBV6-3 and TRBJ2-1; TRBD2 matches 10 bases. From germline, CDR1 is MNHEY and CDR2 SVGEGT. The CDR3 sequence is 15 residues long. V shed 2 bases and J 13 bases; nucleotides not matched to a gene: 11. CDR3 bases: TGTGCCAGCAGTTACGGGACTAGCGACCAAGAGACCCAGTTCTTC. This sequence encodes CASSYGTSDQETQFF.

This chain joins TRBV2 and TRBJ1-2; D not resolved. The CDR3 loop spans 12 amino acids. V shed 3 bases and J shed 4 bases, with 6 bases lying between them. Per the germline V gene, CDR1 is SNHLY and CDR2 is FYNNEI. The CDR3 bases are TGTGCCAGCAGTGATTCCAGCTATGGCTACACCTTC. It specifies CASSDSSYGYTF. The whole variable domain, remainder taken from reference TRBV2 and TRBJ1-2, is EPEVTQTPSHQVTQMGQEVILRCVPISNHLYFYWYRQILGQKVEFLVSFYNNEISEKSEIFDDQFSVERPDGSNFTLKIRSTKLEDSAMYFCASSDSSYGYTFGSGTRLTVV.

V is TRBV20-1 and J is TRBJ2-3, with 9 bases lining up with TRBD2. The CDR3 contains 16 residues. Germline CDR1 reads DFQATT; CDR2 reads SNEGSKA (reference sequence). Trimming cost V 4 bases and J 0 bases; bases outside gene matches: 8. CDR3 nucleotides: TGCAGTGCTACCGACACCGGGACTAGCAGCACAGATACGCAGTATTTT. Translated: CSATDTGTSSTDTQYF.

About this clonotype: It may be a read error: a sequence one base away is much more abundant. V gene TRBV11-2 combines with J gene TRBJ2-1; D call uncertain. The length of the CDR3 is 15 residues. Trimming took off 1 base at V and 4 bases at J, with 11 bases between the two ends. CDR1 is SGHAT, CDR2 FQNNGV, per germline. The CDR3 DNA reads TGTGCCAGCAGCTTAGGGGGTTTCTTTTACAATGAGCAGTTCTTC. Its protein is CASSLGGFFYNEQFF.